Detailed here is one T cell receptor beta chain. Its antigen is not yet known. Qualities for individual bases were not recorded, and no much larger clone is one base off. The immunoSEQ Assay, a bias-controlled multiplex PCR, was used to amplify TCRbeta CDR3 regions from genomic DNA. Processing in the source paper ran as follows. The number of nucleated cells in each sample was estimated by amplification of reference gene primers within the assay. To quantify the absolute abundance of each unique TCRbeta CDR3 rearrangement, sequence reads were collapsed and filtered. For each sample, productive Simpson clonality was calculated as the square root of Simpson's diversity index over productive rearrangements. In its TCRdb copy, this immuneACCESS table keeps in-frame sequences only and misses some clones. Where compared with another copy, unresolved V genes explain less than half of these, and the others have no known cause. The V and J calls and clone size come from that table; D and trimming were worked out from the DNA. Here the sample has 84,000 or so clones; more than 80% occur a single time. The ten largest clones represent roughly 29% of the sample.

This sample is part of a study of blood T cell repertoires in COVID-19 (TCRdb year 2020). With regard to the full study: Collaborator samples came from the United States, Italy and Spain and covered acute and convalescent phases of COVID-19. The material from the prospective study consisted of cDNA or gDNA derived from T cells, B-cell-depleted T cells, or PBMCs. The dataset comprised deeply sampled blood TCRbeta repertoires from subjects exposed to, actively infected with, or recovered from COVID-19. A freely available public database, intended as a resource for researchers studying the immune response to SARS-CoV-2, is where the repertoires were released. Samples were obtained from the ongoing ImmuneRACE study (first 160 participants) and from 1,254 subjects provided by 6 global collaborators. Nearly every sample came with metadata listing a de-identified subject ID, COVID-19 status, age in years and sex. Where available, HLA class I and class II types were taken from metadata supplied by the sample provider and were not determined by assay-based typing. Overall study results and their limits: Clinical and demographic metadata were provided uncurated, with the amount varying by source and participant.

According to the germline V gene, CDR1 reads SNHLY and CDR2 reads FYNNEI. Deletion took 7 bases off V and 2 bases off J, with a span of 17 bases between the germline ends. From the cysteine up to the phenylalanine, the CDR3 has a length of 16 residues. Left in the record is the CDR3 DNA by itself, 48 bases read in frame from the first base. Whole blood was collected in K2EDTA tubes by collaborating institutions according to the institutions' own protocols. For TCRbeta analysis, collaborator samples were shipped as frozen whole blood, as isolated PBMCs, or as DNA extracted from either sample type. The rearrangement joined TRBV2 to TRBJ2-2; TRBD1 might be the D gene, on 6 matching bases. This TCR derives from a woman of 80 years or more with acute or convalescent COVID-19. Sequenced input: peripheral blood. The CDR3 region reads CASKINRARNTGELFF. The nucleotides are TGTGCCAGCAAGATTAACAGGGCTCGTAACACCGGGGAGCTGTTTTTT.